A selection of T cell receptor beta chains follows, all from one sample in a study of neurological immune-mediated disorders. Each CDR3 protein gets one entry after TCRdb re-called the 5' RACE reads with MiXCR. The sample lists about 66,000 distinct CDR3 sequences; 3.5% to 5.5% were seen once. The sequencing input was PBMCs. These TCRs come from a man aged 25-40 years with multiple sclerosis. Each CDR3 is given without its conserved first and last residue. Where a row states a size, it is once, few, many or the class of an expanded clone; other rows omit it.

j_gene: TRBJ2-7
v_gene: TRBV4-1
abundance: many
CDR3aa: ASSPTAGTGSYEQY

j_gene: TRBJ1-5
v_gene: TRBV6-6
abundance: -
CDR3aa: ATTQWGSNQPQN

j_gene: TRBJ1-6
v_gene: TRBV12-3/TRBV12-4
abundance: few
CDR3aa: ASSFWITDSPLN

j_gene: TRBJ2-3
v_gene: TRBV20-1
abundance: many
CDR3aa: SAAPSYSTDTQY

j_gene: TRBJ2-2
v_gene: TRBV24-1
abundance: many
CDR3aa: ATSDLGTHASGELF

j_gene: TRBJ1-2
v_gene: TRBV20-1
abundance: many
CDR3aa: SAKRGSDYGYT

j_gene: TRBJ1-1
v_gene: TRBV14
abundance: many
CDR3aa: ASSQGQGNTEAF

j_gene: TRBJ1-1
v_gene: TRBV9
abundance: many
CDR3aa: ASSVHPGEPTEAF

j_gene: TRBJ1-1
v_gene: TRBV11-3
abundance: few
CDR3aa: ASSLAVYTEAF

j_gene: TRBJ2-3
v_gene: TRBV5-1
abundance: few
CDR3aa: ASSLDASGGTDTQY

j_gene: TRBJ1-2
v_gene: TRBV4-1
abundance: -
CDR3aa: ASSQGGGALGYT

j_gene: TRBJ1-1
v_gene: TRBV12-3/TRBV12-4
abundance: many
CDR3aa: ASSFNRGSTEAF

j_gene: TRBJ1-6
v_gene: TRBV20-1
abundance: many
CDR3aa: SASLLGSPLH

j_gene: TRBJ1-1
v_gene: TRBV29-1
abundance: -
CDR3aa: SAVRGMGTEAF

j_gene: TRBJ2-1
v_gene: TRBV7-6
abundance: many
CDR3aa: ASSPGLARSSYNEQF

j_gene: TRBJ2-7
v_gene: TRBV3-1
abundance: few
CDR3aa: ASSRRSYEQY

j_gene: TRBJ2-1
v_gene: TRBV5-5
abundance: -
CDR3aa: ASSLANGMGRVGYNEQF

j_gene: TRBJ2-5
v_gene: TRBV11-3
abundance: few
CDR3aa: ASSLRLQETQY

j_gene: TRBJ2-7
v_gene: TRBV5-1
abundance: many
CDR3aa: ASSFSQGVTYEQY

j_gene: TRBJ2-3
v_gene: TRBV20-1
abundance: many
CDR3aa: SARVAGTSTDTQY

j_gene: TRBJ2-1
v_gene: TRBV5-1
abundance: many
CDR3aa: ASSTNPRSSYNEQF

j_gene: TRBJ2-2
v_gene: TRBV5-1
abundance: few
CDR3aa: ASSSRGRDTGELF

j_gene: TRBJ2-7
v_gene: TRBV5-6
abundance: few
CDR3aa: ASTTLTGRGEQY

j_gene: TRBJ2-2
v_gene: TRBV5-1
abundance: few
CDR3aa: ASSLAGVRNTGELF

j_gene: TRBJ1-5
v_gene: TRBV3-1
abundance: -
CDR3aa: ASSQFSGDQPQH

j_gene: TRBJ1-1
v_gene: TRBV20-1
abundance: many
CDR3aa: SARDQQGYTEAF

j_gene: TRBJ1-1
v_gene: TRBV20-1
abundance: -
CDR3aa: SASWAGITNTEAF

j_gene: TRBJ2-3
v_gene: TRBV7-8
abundance: many
CDR3aa: ASSLAANPDTQY

j_gene: TRBJ1-1
v_gene: TRBV6-5
abundance: -
CDR3aa: ASIQNTEAF

j_gene: TRBJ2-3
v_gene: TRBV15
abundance: many
CDR3aa: ATREGTSTDTQY

j_gene: TRBJ1-4
v_gene: TRBV11-2
abundance: few
CDR3aa: ASSFREPSPGREKLF

j_gene: TRBJ1-1
v_gene: TRBV5-1
abundance: many
CDR3aa: ASSLNQGEAF

j_gene: TRBJ1-1
v_gene: TRBV14
abundance: many
CDR3aa: ASSQGIPEAF

j_gene: TRBJ1-2
v_gene: TRBV5-6
abundance: many
CDR3aa: ASSLVRGYGYT

j_gene: TRBJ2-7
v_gene: TRBV5-1
abundance: many
CDR3aa: ASSLGDRGEQY